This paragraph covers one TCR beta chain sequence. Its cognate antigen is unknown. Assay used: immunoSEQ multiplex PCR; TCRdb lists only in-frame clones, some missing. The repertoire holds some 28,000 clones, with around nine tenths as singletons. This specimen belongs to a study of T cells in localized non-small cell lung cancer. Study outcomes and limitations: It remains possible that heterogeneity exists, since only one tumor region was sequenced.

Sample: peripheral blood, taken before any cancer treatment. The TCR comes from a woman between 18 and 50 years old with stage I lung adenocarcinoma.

CDR3 region: CAWKPTTNEKLFF. In DNA form, the CDR3 reads TGTGCCTGGAAACCAACAACTAATGAAAAACTGTTTTTT. V is TRBV30 and J is TRBJ1-4; D remains unclear. CDR1 GTSNPN and CDR2 SVGIG come from the germline V gene (reference sequence). V dropped 4 bases and J dropped 0 bases, with 6 bases sitting between them. This CDR3 spans 13 amino acids.